This T cell receptor beta chain was captured in a study of T cell changes during pregnancy in multiple sclerosis. The CDR3 is 11 residues long. The germline V gene has CDR1 ENHRY and CDR2 SYGVKD. V dropped 6 bases and J dropped 7 bases, with 10 bases sitting between them. Produced via immunoSEQ multiplex PCR; TCRdb's table is partial and in-frame only. In the table there are some 40,000 clones, 90% to 95% of which are singletons. This sequence joins TRBV10-3 and TRBJ2-7, with D possibly TRBD1 on 6 matching bases. This sequence was found in a female donor with multiple sclerosis, enrolled in a pregnancy study. This specimen consisted of CD8+ T cells from peripheral blood mononuclear cells, obtained in the third trimester of pregnancy. CDR3 bases: TGTGCCATCAGGGGACAAACAGAGCAGTACTTC. Amino acid sequence: CAIRGQTEQYF.